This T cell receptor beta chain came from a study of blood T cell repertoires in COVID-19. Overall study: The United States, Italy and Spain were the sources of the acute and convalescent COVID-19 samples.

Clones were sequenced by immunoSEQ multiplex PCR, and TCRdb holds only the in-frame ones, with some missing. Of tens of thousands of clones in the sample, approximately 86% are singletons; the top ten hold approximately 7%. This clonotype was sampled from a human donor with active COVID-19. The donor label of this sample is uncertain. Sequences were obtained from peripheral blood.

The CDR3 DNA follows: TGTGCCAGCAGTCCTCCCACAGGGGGTGAGTGGGAGCAGTACTTC. Its translation is CASSPPTGGEWEQYF. V is TRBV7-9 and J is TRBJ2-7, with 8 bases aligning to TRBD1. CDR1 and CDR2 from the germline V gene are SEHNR and FQNEAQ (reference sequence). J lost 7 bases, V lost 6 bases, and 14 bases had no gene match. The CDR3 spans 15 residues. Together with reference TRBV7-9 and TRBJ2-7, the CDR3 gives the full variable domain: DTGVSQNPRHKITKRGQNVTFRCDPISEHNRLYWYRQTLGQGPEFLTYFQNEAQLEKSRLLSDRFSAERPKGSFSTLEIQRTEQGDSAMYLCASSPPTGGEWEQYFGPGTRLTVT.